These 17 T cell receptor beta chains originate from one sample sequenced in a study of T cell responses to AZD1222 COVID-19 vaccine. Only in-frame clones appear in the TCRdb table, and some are missing; sequencing was by immunoSEQ multiplex PCR. The sample records approximately 180,000 clones, 85% to 95% being singletons. This sample comprised peripheral blood, obtained 28 days after the second dose of the MenACWY control vaccine. The receptors originated from an adult who received the MenACWY meningococcal vaccine as a control.

This clone was seen only once. The chain uses TRBV3-1 (or the pseudogene TRBV3-2) and TRBJ2-1, with D possibly called TRBD1 or TRBD2 (5 bases each). This CDR3 is built from 15 residues. The germline gives CDR1 LGHDT, CDR2 YNNKEL (reference sequence). V was shortened by 7 bases and J by 0 bases, with 13 bases between the two germline ends. This chain's CDR3 is CASKAGASSYNEQFF. The DNA of the CDR3 is TGTGCCAGCAAGGCCGGGGCCAGCTCCTACAATGAGCAGTTCTTC.

The chain recombines TRBV30 with TRBJ1-2, with D tentatively TRBD1 (5 bases). Looked up from germline, CDR1 is GTSNPN and CDR2 is SVGIG (reference sequence). Trimming cost V 1 base and J 8 bases, with 14 bases left between them. The CDR3 consists of 13 residues. CDR3 residues: CAWSGQLSEGYTF. CDR3 nucleotides: TGTGCCTGGAGTGGACAGCTCAGCGAGGGCTACACCTTC.

This clone was seen only a few times. The chain is built from TRBV5-5 and TRBJ1-3; D is possibly TRBD1 (5 bases). Germline-derived CDR1 and CDR2 are SGHKS and YYEKEE (reference sequence). The CDR3 is made up of 15 amino acids. With 1 base removed from V and 9 bases from J, the gap between germline ends came to 17 bases. The CDR3 nucleotides are TGTGCCAGCAGCTTGACAGGCGGCCCGGAAAGCACCATATATTTT. This translates into CASSLTGGPESTIYF.

This chain connects TRBV2 to TRBJ1-2; D is unresolved. Trimming took 6 bases from V and 4 from J, leaving 12 bases between them. The germline CDR1 and CDR2 sequences are SNHLY and FYNNEI. CDR3 size: 13 residues. The CDR3 here is CASRATAAYGYTF. CDR3 nucleotide sequence: TGTGCCAGCAGGGCTACAGCAGCCTATGGCTACACCTTC.

The chain is built from TRBV12-5 and TRBJ2-5; maybe TRBD1 (6 bases). V lost 5 bases to trimming and J lost 2 bases, with 12 bases between them. The CDR3 consists of 14 residues. The germline CDR1 and CDR2 sequences are LGHNT and FRNRAP. CDR3 sequence reads: CASGKGQPQETQYF. CDR3 in DNA: TGTGCTAGTGGTAAAGGACAGCCACAAGAGACCCAGTACTTC.

This sequence joins TRBV28 and TRBJ2-5; TRBD1 is a possible D gene (6 bases). V lost 4 bases and J lost 0, with 15 bases in between. CDR1 and CDR2 (germline): MDHEN, SYDVKM. The CDR3 length is 16 residues. The CDR3 DNA reads TGTGCCAGCAGTTCTTCAGGGGTTTTCTACCAAGAGACCCAGTACTTC. Translated, it gives CASSSSGVFYQETQYF.

The chain combines TRBV7-2 with TRBJ2-5, with a tentative D call TRBD2 (5 bases). Germline lookup yields CDR1 SGHTA and CDR2 FQGNSA. Trimming pared 5 bases from V and 1 base from J, leaving 11 bases between. The CDR3 contains 14 residues. CDR3 in amino acids: CASSPSSLQETQYF. CDR3 nucleotides: TGTGCCAGCAGCCCCTCTAGCCTCCAAGAGACCCAGTACTTC.

This clone was picked up one time. V gene TRBV7-9 combines with J gene TRBJ1-4; 8 bases map to TRBD1. V trimming: 3 bases; J trimming: 4 bases; junction bases outside the gene matches: 4. The CDR3 runs 15 residues. The germline CDR1 and CDR2 sequences are SEHNR and FQNEAQ (reference sequence). CDR3 amino acids: CASSFWTGINEKLFF. CDR3 sequence (DNA): TGTGCCAGCAGCTTTTGGACAGGGATTAATGAAAAACTGTTTTTT.

In this sample, this clone turned up once. The V gene is TRBV27, the J gene TRBJ1-4; D is unclear. Between the trimmed V and J ends, which lost 6 bases and 8 bases, there was a span of 13 bases. There are 13 residues in the CDR3. Germline V gene data show CDR1 as MNHEY and CDR2 as SMNVEV (reference sequence). CDR3 sequence (DNA): TGTGCCAGCAGCTGGGTCCGCGCCGAAAAACTGTTTTTT. Translating it yields CASSWVRAEKLFF.

As concerns this clone: Within the sample, other DNA sequences also encode this same CDR3. The chain joins TRBV9 to TRBJ2-1; 11 nucleotides align to TRBD2. The CDR3 totals 15 residues. The V gene end was trimmed by 0 bases and the J gene end by 4 bases; junction bases not matched to a gene: 0. The germline gives CDR1 SGDLS, CDR2 YYNGEE. CDR3 coding DNA: TGTGCCAGCAGCGTAGGACTAGCGGGGTACAATGAGCAGTTCTTC. Translated: CASSVGLAGYNEQFF.

The gene calls are TRBV7-6 and TRBJ2-1; D possibly matches TRBD1 or TRBD2 (5 bases each). The germline V and J ends were trimmed by 4 bases and 8 bases, with 18 bases remaining between them. Germline V gene data show CDR1 as SGHVS and CDR2 as FNYEAQ. CDR3 length: 15 residues. Written as DNA, the CDR3 is TGTGCCAGCAGCTATCGGGACCAATCCTTTGATGAGCAGTTCTTC. Translating it yields CASSYRDQSFDEQFF.

The V call is TRBV5-4, the J call TRBJ1-2; 8 nucleotides align to TRBD1. V dropped 0 bases and J dropped 7; count of bases not matched to a gene: 8. CDR3 size: 15 residues. Germline V CDR1 and CDR2: SGHNT, YYREEE (reference sequence). The CDR3 region has the DNA TGTGCCAGCAGCTTGGTGGGGGGCAGGGGGCTTGGCTACACCTTC. It yields the protein CASSLVGGRGLGYTF.

Comments on this clone: Other DNA sequences in this sample translate to the same CDR3. The chain is built from TRBV5-1 and TRBJ2-2; possible D gene TRBD2, 5 bases. From germline, CDR1 is SGHRS and CDR2 YFSETQ. Trimming stripped 0 bases from V and 2 bases from J, with 8 bases between. The CDR3 loop spans 15 amino acids. CDR3 DNA sequence: TGCGCCAGCAGCTTGGGCGGAGGAAACACCGGGGAGCTGTTTTTT. Protein product: CASSLGGGNTGELFF. Looking up the rest from reference TRBV5-1 and TRBJ2-2 gives the full variable domain: KAGVTQTPRYLIKTRGQQVTLSCSPISGHRSVSWYQQTPGQGLQFLFEYFSETQRNKGNFPGRFSGRQFSNSRSEMNVSTLELGDSALYLCASSLGGGNTGELFFGEGSRLTVL.

This chain joins TRBV5-1 and TRBJ2-2, with a tentative D call TRBD1 (5 bases). CDR3 size: 17 residues. Germline V gene sequence: CDR1 SGHRS, CDR2 YFSETQ. Trimming removed 3 bases at V and 5 bases at J, with 20 bases between. The CDR3 region is CASSWTPWAGRTGELFF. The CDR3 DNA follows: TGCGCCAGCAGCTGGACCCCCTGGGCAGGGCGGACCGGGGAGCTGTTTTTT.

This clone has just one count. Other DNA sequences in the same sample also yield this CDR3. The V gene is TRBV27, the J gene TRBJ1-1; D unclear. This CDR3 contains 13 residues. Trimming removed 3 bases from V and 2 bases from J, with 7 bases in between. The germline CDR1 and CDR2 sequences are MNHEY and SMNVEV (reference sequence). The CDR3 protein is CASSLVRNTEAFF. CDR3 DNA: TGTGCCAGCAGTTTGGTCAGAAACACTGAAGCTTTCTTT.

CDR3 in amino acids: CASSQRRETNEKLFF. DNA for the CDR3: TGCGCCAGCAGCCAAAGGAGGGAGACTAATGAAAAACTGTTTTTT. The V and J genes are TRBV4-3 and TRBJ1-4, with D unresolved. With 2 bases removed from V and 2 bases from J, the gap between germline ends came to 9 bases. Germline V gene sequence: CDR1 LGHNA, CDR2 YSLEER. There are 15 residues in the CDR3.

The gene calls are TRBV7-2 and TRBJ1-4, with TRBD1 identical over 7 bases. The junction had 4 bases not matched to a gene; V was cut back by 4 bases and J by 2 bases. The CDR3 loop spans 15 amino acids. Germline CDR1 is SGHTA and CDR2 is FQGNSA. The CDR3 nucleotides read TGTGCCAGCAGCTCCGACAGGGCGACTAATGAAAAACTGTTTTTT. Encoded protein: CASSSDRATNEKLFF.